This T cell receptor beta chain was captured in a study of shared clonotypes between healthy human individuals. About the study: Every donor yielded three CD4 naive, three CD4 memory, two CD8 naive and one CD8 memory plate.

Generated by immunoSEQ multiplex PCR, the TCRdb table keeps only in-frame clones and is missing some. This table has some 1,600,000 clones, 95% to 99% appearing once. This CDR3 spans 15 amino acids. CDR1 is MDHEN and CDR2 is SYDVKM in the germline V gene. After removal of 5 bases from V and 3 bases from J, the junction contained 4 bases not matched to a gene. The receptor comes from a man younger than 45 in good health. The chain joins TRBV28 to TRBJ2-3; 11 nucleotides agree with TRBD2. The source material was naive CD4+ T cells sorted from blood. The subset is: CD45RA+ positively selected. The CDR3 nucleotides read TGTGCCAGCAGTGAGACTAGCGGGATAACAGATACGCAGTATTTT. Its protein is CASSETSGITDTQYF.